A selection of T cell receptor beta chains follows, all from one sample in a study of T cells in Graves' hyperthyroidism and ophthalmopathy. TCRdb reanalysed the multiplex PCR reads using MiXCR and keeps one entry per CDR3 protein. Of fewer than 500,000 distinct CDR3 sequences in the sample, about 15% were seen once. Sequencing was performed on blood. The receptors stem from a man between 18 and 29 years old with Graves' ophthalmopathy. CDR3s include the opening cysteine and the closing phenylalanine or tryptophan. Each record gives: J gene, clone size, CDR3 length, D gene, V gene, CDR3 protein, CDR3 DNA. A D gene is named only where the DNA matches it firmly. Not every row has a clone size; where given, it reads once, few, many or a size class.

j_gene: TRBJ1-1; abundance: .; len: 16; d_gene: TRBD1; v_gene: TRBV20-1; CDR3aa: CSARDPRDRRNTEAFF; CDR3nt: TGCAGTGCTAGAGATCCGCGGGACAGGAGGAACACTGAAGCTTTCTTT
j_gene: TRBJ1-2; abundance: few; len: 15; d_gene: TRBD1; v_gene: TRBV4-1; CDR3aa: CASSPDRDRARGYTF; CDR3nt: TGCGCCAGCAGCCCCGACCGGGACAGGGCCCGTGGCTACACCTTC
j_gene: TRBJ1-2; abundance: many; len: 14; d_gene: TRBD1; v_gene: TRBV6-2/TRBV6-3; CDR3aa: CASTQPTGSYGYTF; CDR3nt: TGTGCCAGCACCCAACCGACAGGGTCTTATGGCTACACCTTC
j_gene: TRBJ2-1; abundance: .; len: 15; d_gene: TRBD2; v_gene: TRBV19; CDR3aa: CASSIDLGAGNEQFF; CDR3nt: TGTGCCAGTAGTATAGATCTAGGAGCGGGGAATGAGCAGTTCTTC
j_gene: TRBJ2-2; abundance: few; len: 16; d_gene: .; v_gene: TRBV7-2; CDR3aa: CASIGEGQTIVGELFF; CDR3nt: TGTGCCAGCATCGGGGAAGGACAGACCATCGTCGGGGAGCTGTTTTTT
j_gene: TRBJ2-7; abundance: many; len: 14; d_gene: .; v_gene: TRBV11-3; CDR3aa: CASSDDRRSYEQYF; CDR3nt: TGTGCCAGCAGCGATGACAGGCGCTCCTACGAGCAGTACTTC
j_gene: TRBJ1-5; abundance: many; len: 13; d_gene: .; v_gene: TRBV30; CDR3aa: CAWSYGGFQPQHF; CDR3nt: TGTGCCTGGAGTTATGGGGGTTTTCAGCCCCAGCATTTT
j_gene: TRBJ2-1; abundance: many; len: 12; d_gene: .; v_gene: TRBV11-2; CDR3aa: CASSSDRGEQFF; CDR3nt: TGTGCCAGCAGCTCAGACAGAGGAGAGCAGTTCTTC
j_gene: TRBJ2-3; abundance: .; len: 17; d_gene: TRBD2; v_gene: TRBV20-1; CDR3aa: CSARPLAGGWKTDTQYF; CDR3nt: TGCAGTGCTAGGCCTCTAGCGGGAGGGTGGAAGACAGATACGCAGTATTTT
j_gene: TRBJ2-2; abundance: .; len: 15; d_gene: .; v_gene: TRBV24-1; CDR3aa: CATSDPGRSTGELFF; CDR3nt: TGTGCCACCAGTGATCCTGGTAGATCCACCGGGGAGCTGTTTTTT
j_gene: TRBJ2-1; abundance: many; len: 13; d_gene: .; v_gene: TRBV13; CDR3aa: CASSFTRANEQFF; CDR3nt: TGTGCCAGCAGCTTTACTCGGGCCAATGAGCAGTTCTTC
j_gene: TRBJ2-5; abundance: many; len: 17; d_gene: TRBD2; v_gene: TRBV3-1; CDR3aa: CASSQEWGTSGVETQYF; CDR3nt: TGTGCCAGCAGCCAAGAGTGGGGGACTAGCGGGGTAGAGACCCAGTACTTC
j_gene: TRBJ2-1; abundance: many; len: 11; d_gene: .; v_gene: TRBV6-1; CDR3aa: CASSSLREQFF; CDR3nt: TGTGCCAGCAGTTCCTTACGAGAGCAGTTCTTC